This T cell receptor beta chain was identified during a study of T cell repertoires in cytomegalovirus infection. As for the study in general: In the study, CMV epitopes included recently identified HLA-C-restricted and well-studied HLA-B-restricted ones. Public TCR beta signatures were indicative of both CMV infection and a matching HLA type.

This clonotype has just one count. The antigen is undetermined. Study-level findings and limits: Clonotypes of TCR beta that were HLA-C-restricted and CMV-specific dominated the ex vivo response. Cumulative public TCR beta family frequency identified CMV carriers with the relevant HLA.

The V gene end was trimmed by 0 bases and the J gene end by 8 bases; junction bases not matched to a gene: 7. CDR3 size: 17 residues. The germline gives CDR1 LGHDT, CDR2 YNNKEL (reference sequence). Each CDR3 protein gets one entry after TCRdb re-called the reads with MiXCR. The sample has 400,000 to 600,000 distinct CDR3 sequences; 40% to 50% are singletons. This receptor was taken from a human donor in good health (CMV status not recorded). Some clones in this sample may be carry-over from other donors' samples. The sequencing used cultured PBMCs, collected from culture after CMV antigen stimulation. The chain joins TRBV3-1 to TRBJ1-6; 10 bases agree with TRBD1. The DNA of the CDR3 is TGTGCCAGCAGCCAAGATCTTGCGACAGGGGGCGATTCACCCCTCCACTTT. Amino acid sequence: CASSQDLATGGDSPLHF. The entire variable domain, with the rest obtained from reference TRBV3-1 and TRBJ1-6, is as follows: DTAVSQTPKYLVTQMGNDKSIKCEQNLGHDTMYWYKQDSKKFLKIMFSYNNKELIINETVPNRFSPKSPDKAHLNLHINSLELGDSAVYFCASSQDLATGGDSPLHFGNGTRLTVT.